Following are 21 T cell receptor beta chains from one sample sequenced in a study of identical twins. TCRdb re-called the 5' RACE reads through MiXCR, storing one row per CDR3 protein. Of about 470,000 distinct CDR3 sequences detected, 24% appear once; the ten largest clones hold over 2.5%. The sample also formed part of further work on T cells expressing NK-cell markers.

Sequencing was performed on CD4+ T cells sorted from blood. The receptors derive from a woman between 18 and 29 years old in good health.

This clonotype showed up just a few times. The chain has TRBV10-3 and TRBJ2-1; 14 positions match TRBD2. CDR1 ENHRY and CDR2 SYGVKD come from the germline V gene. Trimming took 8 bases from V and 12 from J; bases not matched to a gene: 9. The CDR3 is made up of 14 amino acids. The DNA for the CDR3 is TGTGCCATCGCGCTTCGCGGACTAGCGGGGGGGCAGTTCTTC. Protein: CAIALRGLAGGQFF.

For the CDR3, the DNA is TGCAGCGGCCGAGCGGGAGGCCAAGAGACCCAGTACTTC. It specifies CSGRAGGQETQYF. The gene calls are TRBV29-1 and TRBJ2-5; 9 bases align to TRBD2. V was clipped by 7 bases and J by 1 base; unmatched bases: 4. CDR3 length: 13 residues. From germline, CDR1 is SQVTM and CDR2 ANQGSEA.

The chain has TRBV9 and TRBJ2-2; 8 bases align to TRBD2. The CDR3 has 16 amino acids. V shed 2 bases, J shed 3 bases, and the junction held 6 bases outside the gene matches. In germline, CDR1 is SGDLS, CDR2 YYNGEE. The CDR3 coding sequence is TGTGCCAGCAGCGTTGGACTAGCCGCGTACACCGGGGAGCTGTTTTTT. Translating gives CASSVGLAAYTGELFF.

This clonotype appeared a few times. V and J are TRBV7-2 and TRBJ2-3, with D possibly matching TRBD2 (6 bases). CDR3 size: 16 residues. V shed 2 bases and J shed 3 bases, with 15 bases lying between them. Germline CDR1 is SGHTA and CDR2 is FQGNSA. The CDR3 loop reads CASSLNGNSGTDTQYF. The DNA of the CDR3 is TGTGCCAGCAGCTTAAACGGAAATAGCGGTACAGATACGCAGTATTTT.

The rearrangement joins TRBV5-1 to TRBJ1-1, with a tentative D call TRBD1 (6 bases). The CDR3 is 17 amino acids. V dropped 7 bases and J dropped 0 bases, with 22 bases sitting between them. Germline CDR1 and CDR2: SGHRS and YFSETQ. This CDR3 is CASATLLQGSLNTEAFF. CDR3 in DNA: TGCGCCAGCGCCACCCTTCTACAGGGATCCCTGAACACTGAAGCTTTCTTT.

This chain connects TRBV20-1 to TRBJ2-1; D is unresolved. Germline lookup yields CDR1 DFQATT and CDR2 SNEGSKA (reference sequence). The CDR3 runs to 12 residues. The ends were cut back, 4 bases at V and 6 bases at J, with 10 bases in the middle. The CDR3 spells CSATRVGNEQFF. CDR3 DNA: TGCAGTGCTACTAGGGTGGGCAATGAGCAGTTCTTC.

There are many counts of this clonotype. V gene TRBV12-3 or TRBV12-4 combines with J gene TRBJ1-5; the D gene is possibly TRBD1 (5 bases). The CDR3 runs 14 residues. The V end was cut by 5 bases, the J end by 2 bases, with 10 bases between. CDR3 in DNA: TGTGCCAGCAGTCCTCGGGACCGCAATCAGCCCCAGCATTTT. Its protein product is CASSPRDRNQPQHF.

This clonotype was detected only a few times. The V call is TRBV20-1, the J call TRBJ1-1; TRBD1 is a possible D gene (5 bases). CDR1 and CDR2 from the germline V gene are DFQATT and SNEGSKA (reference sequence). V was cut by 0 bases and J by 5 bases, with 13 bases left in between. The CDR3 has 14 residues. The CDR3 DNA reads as TGCAGTGCTAGAGATAGGGTGGGGGGGACTGAAGCTTTCTTT. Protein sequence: CSARDRVGGTEAFF.

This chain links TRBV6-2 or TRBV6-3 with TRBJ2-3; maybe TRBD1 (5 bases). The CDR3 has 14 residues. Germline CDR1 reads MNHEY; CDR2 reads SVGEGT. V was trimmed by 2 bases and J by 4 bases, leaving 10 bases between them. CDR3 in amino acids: CASSYHRPPDTQYF. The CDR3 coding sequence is TGTGCCAGCAGTTACCACAGGCCCCCAGATACGCAGTATTTT.

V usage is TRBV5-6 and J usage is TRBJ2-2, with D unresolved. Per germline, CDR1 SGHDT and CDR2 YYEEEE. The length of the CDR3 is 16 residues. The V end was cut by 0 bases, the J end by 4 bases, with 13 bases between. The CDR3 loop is CASSLVSVRGTGELFF. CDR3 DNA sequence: TGTGCCAGCAGCTTGGTTTCGGTGCGCGGCACCGGGGAGCTGTTTTTT.

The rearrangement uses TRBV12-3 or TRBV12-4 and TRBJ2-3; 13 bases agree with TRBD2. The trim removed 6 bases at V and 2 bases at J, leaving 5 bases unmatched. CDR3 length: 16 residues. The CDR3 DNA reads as TGTGCCAGCAGCGGACTAGCGGGGGCCGCCACAGATACGCAGTATTTT. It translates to CASSGLAGAATDTQYF.

The chain's CDR3 is CSAGSFERQPQHF. The CDR3 nucleotides read TGCAGTGCTGGTTCATTTGAGCGTCAGCCCCAGCATTTT. This chain joins TRBV20-1 and TRBJ1-5; the D is unclear. V gave up 5 bases and J gave up 6 bases, with 14 bases separating them. This CDR3 is 13 amino acids long. Germline CDR1 reads DFQATT; CDR2 reads SNEGSKA (reference sequence).

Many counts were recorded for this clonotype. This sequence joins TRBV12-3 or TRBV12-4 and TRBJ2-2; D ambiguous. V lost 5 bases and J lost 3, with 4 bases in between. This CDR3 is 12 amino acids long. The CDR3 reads CASSLYTGELFF. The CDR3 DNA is TGTGCCAGCAGTCTGTACACCGGGGAGCTGTTTTTT.

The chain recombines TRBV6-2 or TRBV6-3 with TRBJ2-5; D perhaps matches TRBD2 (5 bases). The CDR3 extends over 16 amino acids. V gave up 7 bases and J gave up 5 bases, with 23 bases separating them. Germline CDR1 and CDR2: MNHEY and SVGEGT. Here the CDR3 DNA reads TGTGCCAGCACCCCCCTGCCTAAGACTCCGGGGGAGACCCAGTACTTC. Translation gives CASTPLPKTPGETQYF.

The DNA for the CDR3 is TGTGCCAGCAGCCCATTGGACAGGTCAAACACCGGGGAGCTGTTTTTT. Protein: CASSPLDRSNTGELFF. The chain carries TRBV9 and TRBJ2-2; 7 bases agree with TRBD1. The junction had 8 bases not matched to a gene; V was cut back by 4 bases and J by 2 bases. This CDR3 has 16 amino acids. Per germline, CDR1 SGDLS and CDR2 YYNGEE.

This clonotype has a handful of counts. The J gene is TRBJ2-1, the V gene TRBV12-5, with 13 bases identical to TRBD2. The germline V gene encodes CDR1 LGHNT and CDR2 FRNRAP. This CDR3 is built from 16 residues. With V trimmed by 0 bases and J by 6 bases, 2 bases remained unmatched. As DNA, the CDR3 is TGTGCTAGTGGTTTGGTACTAGCGGGAGGGGGCAATGAGCAGTTCTTC. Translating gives CASGLVLAGGGNEQFF.

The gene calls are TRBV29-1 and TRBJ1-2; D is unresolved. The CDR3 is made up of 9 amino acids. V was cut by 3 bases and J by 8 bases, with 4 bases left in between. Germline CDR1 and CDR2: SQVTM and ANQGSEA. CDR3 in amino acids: CSVDGGYTF. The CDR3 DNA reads TGCAGCGTTGATGGGGGCTACACCTTC.

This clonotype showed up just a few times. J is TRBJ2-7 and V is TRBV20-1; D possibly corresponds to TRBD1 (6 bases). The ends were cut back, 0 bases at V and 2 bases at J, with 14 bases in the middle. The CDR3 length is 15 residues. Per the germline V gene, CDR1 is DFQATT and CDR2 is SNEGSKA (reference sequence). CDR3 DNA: TGCAGTGCTAGAGATCGAGGGGGTCCGCCCTACGAGCAGTACTTC. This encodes CSARDRGGPPYEQYF.

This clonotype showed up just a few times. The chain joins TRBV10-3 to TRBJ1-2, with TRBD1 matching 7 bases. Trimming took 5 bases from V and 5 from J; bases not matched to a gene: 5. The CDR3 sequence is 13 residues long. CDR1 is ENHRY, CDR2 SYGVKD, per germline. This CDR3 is CAISSGTDYGYTF. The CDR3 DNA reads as TGTGCCATCAGTTCCGGGACAGATTATGGCTACACCTTC.

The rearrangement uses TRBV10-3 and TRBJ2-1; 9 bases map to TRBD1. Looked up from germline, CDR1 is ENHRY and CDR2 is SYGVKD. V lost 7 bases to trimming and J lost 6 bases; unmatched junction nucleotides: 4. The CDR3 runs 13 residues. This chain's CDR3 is CAIKGTGTNEQFF. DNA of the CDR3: TGTGCCATCAAAGGGACAGGGACCAATGAGCAGTTCTTC.

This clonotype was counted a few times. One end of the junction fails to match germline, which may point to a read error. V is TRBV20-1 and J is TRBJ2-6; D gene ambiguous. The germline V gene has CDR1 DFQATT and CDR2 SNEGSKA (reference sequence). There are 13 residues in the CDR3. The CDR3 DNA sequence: TGCAGTGCTGGAGACTCTGGGGCCAACGTCCTGACTTTC. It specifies CSAGDSGANVLTF.